This TCR beta chain is drawn from a study of blood T cell repertoires in COVID-19 (dated by TCRdb to the early 2020s). About the full investigation: Collaborator samples came from the United States, Italy and Spain and covered acute and convalescent phases of COVID-19. The dataset comprised deeply sampled blood TCRbeta repertoires from subjects exposed to, actively infected with, or recovered from COVID-19. The repertoires were made available in a free public database intended to serve as a resource for research on the immune response to SARS-CoV-2. The samples were drawn from the first 160 participants of the ongoing ImmuneRACE study and from some 1,300 subjects provided by 6 global collaborators. The prospective study material was composed of cDNA or gDNA derived from T cells, B-cell-depleted T cells, or PBMCs. A de-identified subject ID, COVID-19 status, age in years and sex were almost always included in the sample metadata. HLA class I and class II types, where available, came from metadata supplied by the sample provider rather than from assay-based typing. General study outcomes and caveats: The amount of clinical and demographic metadata varied by source and participant and was provided uncurated.

Collaborating institutions collected whole blood in K2EDTA tubes following their own protocols. Collaborator samples were shipped for TCRbeta analysis as frozen whole blood, isolated PBMCs, or DNA extracted from either sample type. TCRbeta CDR3 regions were amplified from genomic DNA using the immunoSEQ Assay, a bias-controlled multiplex PCR. On the study's bioinformatics: The number of nucleated cells in each sample was estimated by amplification of reference gene primers within the assay. To quantify the absolute abundance of each unique TCRbeta CDR3 rearrangement, sequence reads were collapsed and filtered. For each sample, productive Simpson clonality was calculated by taking the square root of Simpson's diversity index across productive rearrangements. TCRdb stores this immuneACCESS table with in-frame sequences only. Part of the clones is absent; in the studies checked, under half of the shortfall reflects unresolved V genes, and no reason is known for the rest. V, J and clone size were drawn from that table, and D and trimming were deduced from the DNA. The sample table holds about 260,000 clones, of which roughly 85% were seen once. Of the sample, 13% falls within the top ten clones.

The CDR3 spans 16 residues, from the cysteine through the phenylalanine. Only the CDR3 DNA is retained, 48 bases long and in frame from the first base. The germline V gene specifies SGHTA as CDR1 and FQGNSA as CDR2. V is cut by 1 base and J by 4 bases, and the space between the germline ends is 13 bases. As to this clone: Its antigen remains undetermined. Nothing much larger sits one base from this clone, and base qualities are not available.

The clonotype comes from a human donor in a cohort sampled during active COVID-19. The rearranged chain carries TRBV7-2 and TRBJ1-4, with an unclear D gene assignment. The sequenced sample consisted of peripheral blood. The CDR3 protein sequence reads: CASSLEVGRSNEKLFF. The DNA is TGTGCCAGCAGCTTAGAAGTTGGCCGGAGTAATGAAAAACTGTTTTTT.